Sequencing of this TCR beta chain was carried out in a study of T-cell reconstitution after alpha-beta-depleted transplantation in children (dated by TCRdb to about 2016). About the investigation overall: Using TCR repertoire profiling, the study followed T-cell immune reconstitution in a quantitative way in children after TCRalphabeta/CD19-depleted allogeneic hematopoietic cell transplantation. Paper-wide results and their limitations: In some patients, the high TCRbeta diversity seen at day 60 was put down to recipient T cells and intrathymic progenitors that had survived conditioning. Apparently early alphabetaT-cell count recovery about two months after transplant reportedly relied on only several hundred rapidly expanded clones derived from non-depleted graft cells. Over subsequent months, a decline in hyperexpanded clone frequencies was noted, and after one year, T-cell counts and TCRbeta diversity were mostly ascribed to newly produced T cells.

Reading the label with the study, this specimen's treatment or condition is: allogeneic hematopoietic cell transplantation with graft depleted of TCRalphabeta T cells and CD19 B cells. Transplant recipients were children who received TCRalphabeta/CD19-depleted allogeneic hematopoietic cell grafts. This clonotype was counted many times. The antigen it recognizes is unknown. Base qualities are not recorded, but no much larger clone differs from it by a single base. Clipping removes 7 bases from V and 6 bases from J, with 5 as the unmatched junction base count. Sequences KGHDR (CDR1) and SFDVKD (CDR2) are obtained from the germline V gene. The CDR3, from cysteine to phenylalanine, totals 13 residues. The CDR3 DNA has 39 bases and is translated from base 1. The receptor library was made with PCR. The instrument was an Illumina HiSeq 2500. TCR library preparation used molecular barcoding, with unique molecular identifiers applied to normalize quantification of the TCRbeta repertoire. TCRdb reworked the public reads: Q25 trimming with fastp, MiXCR clone assembly, productive beta chains retained. Here each entry gathers all rows of one CDR3 protein and keeps the most common genes and DNA. The sample yields around 300,000 distinct CDR3 sequences; just over 7.5% were counted once. The ten largest clones add up to approximately 9.6% of the sample.

This clonotype was obtained from a female patient aged 2-10 years who had a stem cell transplant for Fanconi anemia, so the T cells may come from the graft donor. The specimen comprised peripheral blood, sampled 360 days after TCRalphabeta/CD19-depleted stem cell transplant. The sequence links TRBV24-1 to TRBJ2-3, with 8 central nucleotides matching TRBD2. CDR3 protein: CATSGRARDTQYF. The nucleotides read TGTGCCACCAGCGGGAGGGCCCGGGATACGCAGTATTTT.